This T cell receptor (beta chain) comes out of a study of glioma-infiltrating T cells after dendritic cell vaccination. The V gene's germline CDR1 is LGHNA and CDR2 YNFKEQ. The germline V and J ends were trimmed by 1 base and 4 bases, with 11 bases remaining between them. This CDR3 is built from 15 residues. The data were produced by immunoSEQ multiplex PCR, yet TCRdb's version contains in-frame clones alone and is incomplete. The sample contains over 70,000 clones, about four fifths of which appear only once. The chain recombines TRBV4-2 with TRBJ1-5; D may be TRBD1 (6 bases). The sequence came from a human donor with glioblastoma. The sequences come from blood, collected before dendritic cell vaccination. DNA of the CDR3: TGTGCCAGCAGCCAAGCCGGACAGTCGAATCAGCCCCAGCATTTT. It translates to CASSQAGQSNQPQHF.